What follows are 27 T cell receptor beta chains derived from one specimen sequenced in a study of T cells after yellow fever vaccination. TCRdb reprocessed the 5' RACE reads with MiXCR, giving one entry per CDR3 protein. The data hold hundreds of thousands of distinct CDR3 sequences, with 20% to 25% observed a single time. Sequences were derived from PBMCs, sampled roughly 20 days after the first yellow fever vaccination. These receptors were collected from a man between 18 and 29 years old who received the YFV17D yellow fever vaccine.

V is TRBV15 and J is TRBJ2-3; no clear D. This CDR3 is 15 amino acids long. Between the trimmed V and J ends, which lost 0 bases and 2 bases, there was a span of 9 bases. From germline, CDR1 is LNHNV and CDR2 YYDKDF (reference sequence). CDR3 protein: CATSRDLLDTDTQYF. The CDR3 DNA reads TGTGCCACCAGCAGAGATTTGCTGGACACAGATACGCAGTATTTT.

This clonotype was picked up many times. The V gene is TRBV6-1, the J gene TRBJ2-7, with 9 bases lining up with TRBD1. Germline CDR1 reads MNHNS; CDR2 reads SASEGT. The CDR3 length is 16 residues. The V segment lost 6 bases and the J segment 1 base; nucleotides outside the gene matches: 10. The CDR3 loop is CASSGPGTGRSYEQYV. CDR3 coding DNA: TGTGCCAGCAGCGGACCCGGGACAGGGAGGTCCTACGAGCAGTACGTC.

V usage is TRBV7-6 and J usage is TRBJ2-5, with 7 nucleotides matching TRBD1. The CDR3 totals 14 residues. The trim removed 10 bases at V and 1 base at J, leaving 9 bases unmatched. Germline CDR1 and CDR2: SGHVS and FNYEAQ. The CDR3 loop is CATRSRGRQETQYF. CDR3 nucleotide sequence: TGTGCCACCCGATCGAGGGGGCGCCAAGAGACCCAGTACTTC.

V usage is TRBV7-2 and J usage is TRBJ2-7, with 7 positions matching TRBD1. The V gene end was trimmed by 5 bases and the J gene end by 5 bases; junction bases not matched to a gene: 6. The CDR3 totals 13 residues. Germline values: CDR1 SGHTA, CDR2 FQGNSA. In DNA, the CDR3 is TGTGCCAGCAGCCCGTACAGGGGTGACGAGCAGTACTTC. It is translated as CASSPYRGDEQYF. The whole variable domain, filled in from reference TRBV7-2 and TRBJ2-7, reads GAGVSQSPSNKVTEKGKDVELRCDPISGHTALYWYRQSLGQGLEFLIYFQGNSAPDKSGLPSDRFSAERTGGSVSTLTIQRTQQEDSAVYLCASSPYRGDEQYFGPGTRLTVT.

This rearrangement joins TRBV9 to TRBJ2-2; no reliable D call. V was clipped by 0 bases and J by 4 bases, with 10 bases between them. The germline CDR1 and CDR2 sequences are SGDLS and YYNGEE. This CDR3 is built from 15 residues. This chain's CDR3 is CASSVETSGTGELFF. In nucleotides, the CDR3 is TGTGCCAGCAGCGTAGAGACTTCTGGCACCGGGGAGCTGTTTTTT.

This clonotype was observed a few times. V usage is TRBV19 and J usage is TRBJ2-1; weak D call: TRBD1 (6 bases). V was cut by 6 bases and J by 2 bases, with 14 bases left in between. This CDR3 spans 15 amino acids. CDR1 and CDR2 (germline): LNHDA, SQIVND (reference sequence). In DNA form, the CDR3 reads TGTGCCAGTAGCACCGACAGGTGGGCCTACAATGAGCAGTTCTTC. It translates to CASSTDRWAYNEQFF.

This clonotype was observed a handful of times. The gene calls are TRBV7-2 and TRBJ2-1, with 13 bases that match TRBD2. The CDR3 is 17 amino acids. The J segment lost 6 bases and the V segment lost 5 bases, leaving 10 bases of the junction unmatched. CDR1 is SGHTA, CDR2 FQGNSA, per germline. CDR3 nucleotide sequence: TGTGCCAGCAGCAGACTAGCGGGGGGACATCCACCCAATGAGCAGTTCTTC. It codes for CASSRLAGGHPPNEQFF.

This chain links TRBV5-6 with TRBJ1-2; TRBD1 matches 9 bases. The V gene's germline CDR1 is SGHDT and CDR2 YYEEEE. The CDR3 contains 14 residues. Trimming took 0 bases from V and 8 from J; bases not matched to a gene: 5. This CDR3 reads CASSLVGQGWGYTF. For the CDR3, the DNA is TGTGCCAGCAGCTTGGTGGGACAGGGCTGGGGCTACACCTTC.

V usage is TRBV7-6 and J usage is TRBJ2-7; D ambiguous. Looked up from germline, CDR1 is SGHVS and CDR2 is FNYEAQ. The V and J ends lost 4 bases and 0 bases respectively, with 7 bases between them. The CDR3 is made up of 13 amino acids. CDR3 residues: CASSWASSYEQYF. The DNA of the CDR3 is TGTGCCAGCAGCTGGGCCTCCTCCTACGAGCAGTACTTC. The whole variable domain, remainder taken from reference TRBV7-6 and TRBJ2-7, is GAGVSQSPRYKVTKRGQDVALRCDPISGHVSLYWYRQALGQGPEFLTYFNYEAQQDKSGLPNDRFSAERPEGSISTLTIQRTEQRDSAMYRCASSWASSYEQYFGPGTRLTVT.

This chain uses TRBV28 with TRBJ1-6; D remains ambiguous. This CDR3 is 14 amino acids long. Trimming stripped 5 bases from V and 4 bases from J, with 9 bases between. Germline CDR1 reads MDHEN; CDR2 reads SYDVKM. The CDR3, as DNA: TGTGCCAGCAGTATACGGGATTATAATTCACCCCTCCACTTT. Protein product: CASSIRDYNSPLHF.

In its sample, this clonotype was seen a few times. The DNA of the CDR3 is TGCGCCAGCAGCTTGGGACTAGCGGGGGGGGACAATGAGCAGTTCTTC. Translation: CASSLGLAGGDNEQFF. The chain joins TRBV5-1 to TRBJ2-1; 14 bases match TRBD2. The V and J ends lost 0 bases and 5 bases, in that order; junction bases with no gene match: 1. CDR1 and CDR2 (germline): SGHRS, YFSETQ. CDR3 size: 16 residues.

V and J are TRBV5-5 and TRBJ1-1; 7 bases align to TRBD1. CDR3 size: 14 residues. In germline, CDR1 is SGHKS, CDR2 YYEKEE (reference sequence). Germline trimming cut 2 bases from V and 3 bases from J; bases unmatched to any gene: 4. The CDR3 loop is CASSLSRGDTEAFF. For the CDR3, the DNA is TGTGCCAGCAGCTTATCCAGGGGGGACACTGAAGCTTTCTTT.

This clonotype has at least ten counts. The V call is TRBV13, the J call TRBJ2-2; no definite D call. The CDR3 length is 14 residues. V lost 5 bases to trimming and J lost 6 bases, with 13 bases between them. Germline lookup yields CDR1 PRHDT and CDR2 FYEKMQ (reference sequence). As DNA, the CDR3 is TGTGCCAGCAGCCCCGGTGGGATGCCCGGGGAGCTGTTTTTT. This sequence encodes CASSPGGMPGELFF. The variable domain in full, with the rest retrieved from reference TRBV13 and TRBJ2-2, is AAGVIQSPRHLIKEKRETATLKCYPIPRHDTVYWYQQGPGQDPQFLISFYEKMQSDKGSIPDRFSAQQFSDYHSELNMSSLELGDSALYFCASSPGGMPGELFFGEGSRLTVL.

The chain carries TRBV9 and TRBJ2-7; TRBD1 matches at 7 bases. The germline CDR1 and CDR2 sequences are SGDLS and YYNGEE. V shed 3 bases, J shed 2 bases, and the junction held 5 bases outside the gene matches. CDR3 length: 14 amino acids. Written as DNA, the CDR3 is TGTGCCAGCAGCGCCGACAGGGCGCCCTACGAGCAGTACTTC. Translated: CASSADRAPYEQYF.

This sequence joins TRBV5-1 and TRBJ2-5; D gene unclear. Germline V gene lookup returns CDR1 SGHRS and CDR2 YFSETQ. The CDR3 has 14 amino acids. V was pared by 2 bases and J by 4 bases, with 12 bases between. The CDR3 sequence is CASSFDGNGETQYF. The CDR3, as DNA: TGCGCCAGCAGCTTTGATGGGAATGGAGAGACCCAGTACTTC.

V is TRBV5-1 and J is TRBJ2-7, with D possibly TRBD1 on 5 matching bases. Between the trimmed V and J ends, which lost 1 base and 5 bases, there was a span of 13 bases. The CDR3 sequence is 14 residues long. Germline V CDR1 and CDR2: SGHRS, YFSETQ. The CDR3 reads CASSLTQGVNEQYF. CDR3 in DNA: TGCGCCAGCAGCTTGACCCAGGGTGTGAACGAGCAGTACTTC.

This clonotype showed up just a few times. CDR3 sequence (DNA): TGTGCCAGCAGTGGCAGGGGGAACGACTATGGCTACACCTTC. Protein: CASSGRGNDYGYTF. The chain links TRBV6-1 to TRBJ1-2; 7 bases agree with TRBD1. In germline, CDR1 is MNHNS, CDR2 SASEGT. CDR3 length equals 14 residues. V was clipped by 4 bases and J by 3 bases; unmatched bases: 5.

As regards this clonotype: An end of the junction differs from the germline gene, which may be a read error. The rearrangement joins TRBV20-1 to TRBJ2-4; D not certain. The CDR3 sequence is 8 residues long. CDR1 and CDR2 (germline): DFQATT, SNEGSKA (reference sequence). The CDR3 sequence: CSARVSQF. Here the CDR3 DNA reads TGCAGTGCTAGAGTTTCTCAGTTC.

The sample holds many counts of this clonotype. This chain links TRBV3-1 with TRBJ2-4; D is perhaps TRBD1 (6 bases). The CDR3 is 15 amino acids. Germline V lookup: CDR1 LGHDT, CDR2 YNNKEL (reference sequence). V lost 0 bases and J 8 bases, leaving 14 bases between the germline ends. The CDR3 nucleotides read TGTGCCAGCAGCCAAGATACAGGGCCAGGGGACATTCAGTACTTC. It encodes CASSQDTGPGDIQYF.

The chain is built from TRBV4-3 and TRBJ2-7; D is uncertain. With 0 bases removed from V and 5 bases from J, the gap between germline ends came to 8 bases. The germline CDR1 and CDR2 sequences are LGHNA and YSLEER. The CDR3 totals 13 residues. The CDR3 nucleotides read TGCGCCAGCAGCCAAGAGAAGGGAAACGAGCAGTACGTC. Its protein is CASSQEKGNEQYV.

This clonotype has only a few counts. This chain connects TRBV3-1 to TRBJ2-7, with TRBD1 as a possible D gene (5 bases). Trimming cost V 1 base and J 3 bases, with 16 bases left between them. In germline, CDR1 is LGHDT, CDR2 YNNKEL (reference sequence). This CDR3 has 16 amino acids. CDR3 in amino acids: CASSQVLSGNSYEQYF. In nucleotides, the CDR3 is TGTGCCAGCAGCCAAGTATTGTCAGGGAACAGCTACGAGCAGTACTTC.

This chain uses TRBV4-3 with TRBJ2-7; D might be TRBD2 (5 bases). The ends were cut back, 0 bases at V and 4 bases at J, with 13 bases in the middle. This CDR3 has 15 residues. Germline V CDR1 and CDR2: LGHNA, YSLEER. The CDR3 coding sequence is TGCGCCAGCAGCCAAGATGGGAGCGGTGTTTACGAGCAGTACTTC. It specifies CASSQDGSGVYEQYF.

The chain joins TRBV5-4 to TRBJ1-2; no clear D. This CDR3 is built from 11 residues. Trimming left V 7 bases short and J 4 bases short, with 8 bases between. Germline assignment: CDR1 SGHNT and CDR2 YYREEE (reference sequence). The CDR3 region has the DNA TGTGCCAGCGGGGATAGCTATGGCTACACCTTC. Translating gives CASGDSYGYTF.

This clonotype was seen only a few times. One end of the junction varies from germline; a read error may be responsible. V usage is TRBV7-9 and J usage is TRBJ2-1; 8 bases agree with TRBD2. The germline V gene has CDR1 SEHNR and CDR2 FQNEAQ (reference sequence). This CDR3 comprises 15 residues. The CDR3 region is CDSSLRRGDNNEQFF. The CDR3, as DNA: TGTGACAGCAGCTTAAGGCGGGGGGACAACAATGAGCAGTTCTTC.

This clonotype has a handful of counts. V is TRBV24-1 and J is TRBJ2-1; unclear D gene. Trimming removed 7 bases at V and 6 bases at J, with 12 bases between. Germline lookup yields CDR1 KGHDR and CDR2 SFDVKD. The CDR3 length is 13 residues. The CDR3 sequence is CATSEGAINEQFF. The CDR3 DNA reads as TGTGCCACCAGCGAAGGTGCAATCAATGAGCAGTTCTTC.

V and J are TRBV27 and TRBJ1-6, with a tentative D call TRBD1 (6 bases). The CDR3 has 14 residues. V gave up 4 bases and J gave up 9 bases, with 13 bases separating them. Looked up from germline, CDR1 is MNHEY and CDR2 is SMNVEV (reference sequence). The chain's CDR3 is CASSSHGGPSPLHF. In DNA form, the CDR3 reads TGTGCCAGCAGTTCCCATGGGGGGCCTTCACCCCTCCACTTT.

This clonotype has ten or more counts. This chain uses TRBV5-4 with TRBJ1-6; tentative D call: TRBD1 (5 bases). This CDR3 comprises 16 residues. Germline V gene data show CDR1 as SGHNT and CDR2 as YYREEE (reference sequence). V was shortened by 2 bases and J by 5 bases, with 14 bases between the two germline ends. CDR3 residues: CASSLFGARNNSPLHF. In DNA, the CDR3 is TGTGCCAGCAGCTTATTTGGGGCCCGGAATAATTCACCCCTCCACTTT. The full variable domain, completed using reference TRBV5-4 and TRBJ1-6, is ETGVTQSPTHLIKTRGQQVTLRCSSQSGHNTVSWYQQALGQGPQFIFQYYREEENGRGNFPPRFSGLQFPNYSSELNVNALELDDSALYLCASSLFGARNNSPLHFGNGTRLTVT.